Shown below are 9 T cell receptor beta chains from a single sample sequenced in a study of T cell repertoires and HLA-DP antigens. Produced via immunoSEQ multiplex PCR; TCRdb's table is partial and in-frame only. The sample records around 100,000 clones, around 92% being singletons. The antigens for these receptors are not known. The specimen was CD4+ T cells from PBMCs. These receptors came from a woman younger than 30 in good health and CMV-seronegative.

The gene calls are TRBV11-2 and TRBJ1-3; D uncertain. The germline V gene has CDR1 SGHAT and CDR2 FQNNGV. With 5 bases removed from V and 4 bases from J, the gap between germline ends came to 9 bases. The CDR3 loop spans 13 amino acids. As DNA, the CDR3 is TGTGCCAGCAGCCACCGGGCGGGAAACACCATATATTTT. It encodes CASSHRAGNTIYF.

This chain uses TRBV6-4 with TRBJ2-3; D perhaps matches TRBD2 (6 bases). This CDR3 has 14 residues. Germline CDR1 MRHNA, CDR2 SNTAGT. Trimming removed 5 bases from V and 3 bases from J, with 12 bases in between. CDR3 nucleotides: TGTGCCAGCAGTAACGGGGGAGTTACAGATACGCAGTATTTT. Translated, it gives CASSNGGVTDTQYF.

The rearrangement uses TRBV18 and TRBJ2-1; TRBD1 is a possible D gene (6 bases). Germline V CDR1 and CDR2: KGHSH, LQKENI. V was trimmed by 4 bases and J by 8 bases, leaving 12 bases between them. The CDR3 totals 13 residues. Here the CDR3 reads CASSRYNRDEQFF. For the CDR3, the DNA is TGTGCCAGCTCACGTTACAACAGGGATGAGCAGTTCTTC.

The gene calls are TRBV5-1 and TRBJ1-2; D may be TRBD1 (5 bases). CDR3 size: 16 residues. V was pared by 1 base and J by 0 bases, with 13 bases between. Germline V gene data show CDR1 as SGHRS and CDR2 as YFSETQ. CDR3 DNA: TGCGCCAGCAGCTTGAGACAGAGCACCCCTAACTATGGCTACACCTTC. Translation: CASSLRQSTPNYGYTF.

CDR3 sequence reads: CASSWSWGGETQYF. The CDR3 DNA follows: TGTGCCAGCAGCTGGAGCTGGGGGGGGGAGACCCAGTACTTC. The V gene is TRBV7-8, the J gene TRBJ2-5; 7 nucleotides line up with TRBD2. CDR1 and CDR2 (germline): SGHVS, FQNEAQ. J gave up 5 bases and V 4 bases, and 7 bases lay outside the gene matches. There are 14 residues in the CDR3.

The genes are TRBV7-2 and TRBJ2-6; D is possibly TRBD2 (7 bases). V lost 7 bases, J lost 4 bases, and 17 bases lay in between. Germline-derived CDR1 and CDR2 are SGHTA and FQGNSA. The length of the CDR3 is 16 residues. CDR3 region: CASTGGRSGGANVLTF. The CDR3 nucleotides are TGTGCCAGCACCGGGGGGCGATCCGGCGGGGCCAACGTCCTGACTTTC. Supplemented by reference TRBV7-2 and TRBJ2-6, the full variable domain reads GAGVSQSPSNKVTEKGKDVELRCDPISGHTALYWYRQSLGQGLEFLIYFQGNSAPDKSGLPSDRFSAERTGGSVSTLTIQRTQQEDSAVYLCASTGGRSGGANVLTFGAGSRLTVL.

CDR3 region: CASKPGQLYNEQFF. The CDR3 nucleotides are TGCGCCAGCAAGCCGGGACAGCTCTACAATGAGCAGTTCTTC. The V and J genes are TRBV10-2 and TRBJ2-1; 7 bases match TRBD1. Germline-derived CDR1 and CDR2 are WSHSY and SAAADI. The junction had 6 bases not matched to a gene; V was cut back by 7 bases and J by 3 bases. This CDR3 comprises 14 residues.

CDR3 residues: CASSSTPGQGYNEQFF. In DNA, the CDR3 is TGTGCCAGCAGCTCAACACCGGGACAGGGGTACAATGAGCAGTTCTTC. The chain carries TRBV2 and TRBJ2-1, with 10 bases identical to TRBD1. CDR3 length: 16 amino acids. J lost 4 bases, V lost 6 bases, and 9 bases had no gene match. The germline V gene has CDR1 SNHLY and CDR2 FYNNEI.

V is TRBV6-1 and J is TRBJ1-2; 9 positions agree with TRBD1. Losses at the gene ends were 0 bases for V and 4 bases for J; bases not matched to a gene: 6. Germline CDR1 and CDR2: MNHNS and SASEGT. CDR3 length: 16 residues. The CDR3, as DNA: TGTGCCAGCAGTGAAGCGGGACAGGGTGTACCCTATGGCTACACCTTC. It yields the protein CASSEAGQGVPYGYTF.